The table lists the clone carrying this TCR beta chain with a few counts. Its antigen is not identified. The data derive from a study of blood T cells in healthy people across ages. Study findings and constraints: More naive CD4+ cells and higher diversity were found in long-lived than in aged donors. Higher naive T cell percentage went strongly together with higher TCR beta diversity. Because donor CMV status was unknown, expanded clonotype changes were possibly confounded.

Primers used in a second PCR of about 6 to 12 cycles were a sample-barcoded 5' primer and a J-beta primer mix. With 12 random nucleotides, a template-switch adaptor tagged each individual cDNA molecule. MiXCR, run by TCRdb on the 5' RACE reads, gives a single entry per CDR3 protein. The sample contains around 1,700,000 distinct CDR3 sequences, 28% of which appear only once. The specimen was blood. The receptor was derived from a woman aged 25 to 45 in good health.

The CDR3 DNA is TGCAGCGTCGCTGCGGGTTGGGAGCAGTACTTC. This translates into CSVAAGWEQYF. The rearrangement joins TRBV29-1 to TRBJ2-7; D may be TRBD2 (5 bases). The CDR3 has 11 amino acids. Germline assignment: CDR1 SQVTM and CDR2 ANQGSEA. Trimming removed 6 bases at V and 7 bases at J, with 13 bases between.